The present entry profiles one TCR beta chain with its context. Enrollees, roughly 18 to 89 years old, lived in approximately 25 US areas. Grouping used clinical history reported by participants in a survey and questionnaire. This entry comes from a study of blood T cell repertoires in COVID-19. Study in general: PBMCs, B-cell-depleted T cells, or T cells were the source of the cDNA or gDNA that made up the material.

With 4 bases clipped from V and 7 bases from J, the junction kept 9 bases outside the gene matches. The CDR3 contains 16 residues. The V gene's germline CDR1 is SGHRS and CDR2 YFSETQ. The repertoire was sequenced with immunoSEQ multiplex PCR; TCRdb's copy has only in-frame clones and lacks some. The profile shows about 190,000 clones, roughly 80% of them singletons. Sequencing was done on a sample of PBMCs or T cells enriched from blood (not recorded which). The J gene is TRBJ2-2, the V gene TRBV5-1, with TRBD1 matching over 11 bases. The sequence derives from a woman aged 25 to 45 who had recovered from COVID-19. The CDR3 bases are TGCGCCAGCAGCAACGGACAGGGGGCTGTGGACGGGGAGCTGTTTTTT. Translated: CASSNGQGAVDGELFF.